The 9 T cell receptor beta chains listed next were all sequenced from one sample in a study of glioma-infiltrating T cells. TCR alpha and beta CDR3 regions were amplified from RNA using iRepertoire nested multiplex PCR. A single record per CDR3 protein comes from TCRdb applying MiXCR to the multiplex PCR reads. The sample consists of over 100,000 distinct CDR3 sequences, less than 30% of them appearing once. Sequenced: glioma tissue, nonneoplastic brain tissue, or PBMCs (not recorded which). Receptor source: a human donor with low-grade glioma or glioblastoma, undergoing nonglioma brain surgery, or in good health (not recorded which).

Turning to this clonotype: A much more abundant neighbour one base away suggests this may be a read error. The chain couples TRBV3-1 to TRBJ1-1; TRBD1 aligns across 8 bases. CDR3 length: 15 amino acids. The junction had 13 bases not matched to a gene; V was cut back by 8 bases and J by 5 bases. CDR1 is LGHDT, CDR2 YNNKEL, per germline (reference sequence). CDR3 DNA sequence: TGTGCCAGCGGCCTTGGACAGGGTTTTACGACTGAAGCTTTCTTT. Its translation is CASGLGQGFTTEAFF.

The table lists this clonotype with many counts. The chain recombines TRBV4-3 with TRBJ1-2; D may be TRBD1 (6 bases). Germline CDR1 reads LGHNA; CDR2 reads YSLEER. V lost 0 bases to trimming and J lost 8 bases, with 16 bases between them. The CDR3 spans 15 residues. The CDR3 protein is CASSQERGGARGYTF. The CDR3 DNA sequence: TGCGCCAGCAGCCAAGAGCGGGGGGGGGCGAGAGGCTACACCTTC.

This clonotype was recorded many times. The chain is built from TRBV29-1 and TRBJ2-7; D is perhaps TRBD1 (6 bases). This CDR3 comprises 13 residues. V was pared by 3 bases and J by 6 bases, with 15 bases between. Germline values: CDR1 SQVTM, CDR2 ANQGSEA. The CDR3 DNA sequence: TGCAGCGTTGAGTCGCAGGGGAAGGGCGAGCAGTACTTC. Translation: CSVESQGKGEQYF.

There are a few counts of this clonotype. The rearrangement joins TRBV29-1 to TRBJ1-2; maybe TRBD1 (5 bases). From germline, CDR1 is SQVTM and CDR2 ANQGSEA. The CDR3 spans 13 residues. Deletions cut 3 bases from V and 4 bases from J, with 12 bases between. CDR3 sequence (DNA): TGCAGCGTTGATCAGGGAAAGTTCTATGGCTACACCTTC. Its translation is CSVDQGKFYGYTF.

V gene TRBV10-3 combines with J gene TRBJ2-7; D gene uncertain. The CDR3 is 13 amino acids. Germline CDR1 reads ENHRY; CDR2 reads SYGVKD. Trimming cost V 4 bases and J 0 bases, with 7 bases left between them. The CDR3 DNA reads TGTGCCATCAGTGGACTGAGCTCCTACGAGCAGTACTTC. It is translated as CAISGLSSYEQYF.

The genes are TRBV6-2 or TRBV6-3 and TRBJ2-7, with 8 bases aligning to TRBD1. The V gene's germline CDR1 is MNHEY and CDR2 SVGEGT. The CDR3 spans 15 residues. CDR3 loop: CVSSYPGQVPYEQYF. The CDR3 DNA reads TGTGTTAGCAGTTACCCGGGACAGGTCCCTTACGAGCAGTACTTC.

This chain connects TRBV29-1 to TRBJ2-3; a possible D gene is TRBD2 (6 bases). CDR1 is SQVTM and CDR2 is ANQGSEA in the germline V gene. The V and J ends lost 5 bases and 2 bases respectively, with 14 bases between them. The CDR3 runs 14 residues. The CDR3 spells CSVLRGTFTDTQYF. Written as DNA, the CDR3 is TGCAGCGTTCTGCGGGGCACTTTCACAGATACGCAGTATTTT.

This clonotype has a count of ten or more. V gene TRBV20-1 combines with J gene TRBJ2-1, with TRBD2 as a possible D gene (6 bases). CDR3 length equals 17 residues. Germline CDR1 is DFQATT and CDR2 is SNEGSKA (reference sequence). V lost 2 bases to trimming and J lost 0 bases, with 17 bases between them. CDR3 amino acids: CSARPPGGGSSYNEQFF. CDR3 DNA sequence: TGCAGTGCTAGACCCCCCGGGGGAGGAAGCTCCTACAATGAGCAGTTCTTC.

The table lists this clonotype with many counts. One junction end does not reproduce the germline sequence, and a read error may be involved. This chain joins TRBV4-2 and TRBJ2-5; D gene ambiguous. The germline V gene encodes CDR1 LGHNA and CDR2 YNFKEQ. The CDR3 runs 15 residues. CDR3 sequence reads: CASSKDGTRQETQYF. The DNA for the CDR3 is TGTGCCAGCAGCAAAGATGGTACAAGACAAGAGACCCAGTACTTC.